Shown below are 25 T cell receptor beta chains from a single sample sequenced in a study of blood T cell repertoires in COVID-19 (dated by TCRdb to 2020 to 2022). Library construction relied on the immunoSEQ multiplex PCR assay. TCRdb re-hosts the immuneACCESS table, in-frame sequences only. Its copies lack some clones; in the studies checked, an unresolved V gene accounts for under half of them, and the cause for the rest is not known. The sample yields around 250,000 clones; roughly 80% were counted once. 3% to 4% of the sample is held by the ten biggest clonotypes. Sequenced sample: peripheral blood. The receptor source for this set is a young woman with acute or convalescent COVID-19.

This chain connects TRBV27 to TRBJ1-2, with D uncertain. The germline gives CDR1 MNHEY, CDR2 SMNVEV (reference sequence). CDR3 length equals 12 residues. Trimming pared 11 bases from V and 4 bases from J, leaving 14 bases between. CDR3 in DNA: TGTGCCGCCCGGAGTCCGGTCTATGGCTACACCTTC. It yields the protein CAARSPVYGYTF.

The V and J genes are TRBV23-1 and TRBJ2-3; 11 nucleotides match TRBD2. TRBV23-1 is an ORF, with its function uncertain. The CDR3 totals 19 residues. V lost 2 bases, J lost 6 bases, and 16 bases stayed unmatched. In DNA form, the CDR3 reads TGCGCCAGCAGTCAAGTACTAGCGGGAGCCCAAACGGAGCGGGATACGCAGTATTTT. Amino acid sequence: CASSQVLAGAQTERDTQYF.

The CDR3 sequence is CASSHMTSGSSYEQYF. CDR3 coding DNA: TGTGCCAGCAGTCACATGACTAGCGGGAGTTCCTACGAGCAGTACTTC. The chain couples TRBV27 to TRBJ2-7; 12 positions agree with TRBD2. This CDR3 is 16 amino acids long. V gave up 5 bases and J gave up 1 base; unmatched junction bases: 6. Germline lookup yields CDR1 MNHEY and CDR2 SMNVEV (reference sequence).

The rearrangement joins TRBV28 to TRBJ2-1, with 10 bases aligning to TRBD2. V shed 6 bases, J shed 10 bases, and the junction held 9 bases outside the gene matches. The CDR3 length is 14 residues. CDR1 and CDR2 (germline): MDHEN, SYDVKM. The CDR3 loop is CASSPSGSVEEQFF. As DNA, the CDR3 is TGTGCCAGCAGCCCTAGCGGGAGTGTGGAGGAGCAGTTCTTC.

The CDR3 sequence is CASSPLGGTARRSYNEQFF. CDR3 nucleotide sequence: TGTGCCAGCTCACCACTGGGCGGGACGGCACGCCGCTCCTACAATGAGCAGTTCTTC. The chain has TRBV18 and TRBJ2-1; possible D gene TRBD2, 6 bases. Per germline, CDR1 KGHSH and CDR2 LQKENI. Trimming left V 1 base short and J 0 bases short, with 19 bases between. This CDR3 contains 19 residues.

Written as DNA, the CDR3 is TGTGCCAGCAGTTTAGAATTTTCGGGGAATACTGAAGCTTTCTTT. Protein product: CASSLEFSGNTEAFF. The rearrangement joins TRBV27 to TRBJ1-1; D is uncertain. CDR3 length equals 15 residues. Germline V gene sequence: CDR1 MNHEY, CDR2 SMNVEV (reference sequence). V lost 2 bases to trimming and J lost 5 bases, with 15 bases between them.

The DNA for the CDR3 is TGTGCCAGCAGCTTAGTGGGCATAAGAGAGACCCAGTACTTC. Translating gives CASSLVGIRETQYF. The V and J genes are TRBV7-9 and TRBJ2-5, with D hard to call. Trimming removed 1 base at V and 4 bases at J, with 10 bases between. The CDR3 has 14 residues. Germline CDR1 is SEHNR and CDR2 is FQNEAQ (reference sequence).

V and J are TRBV15 and TRBJ2-4; 13 bases agree with TRBD2. Germline CDR1 reads LNHNV; CDR2 reads YYDKDF (reference sequence). The V gene end was trimmed by 3 bases and the J gene end by 15 bases; junction bases not matched to a gene: 8. The CDR3 consists of 14 residues. CDR3 nucleotide sequence: TGTGCCACCAGCAGGACGGGACTAGCGGGGAGTTCGTACTTC. Translation gives CATSRTGLAGSSYF.

As concerns this clone: Within the sample, other DNA sequences also encode this same CDR3. This chain joins TRBV11-3 and TRBJ2-1, with 8 nucleotides matching TRBD2. Per the germline V gene, CDR1 is SGHNT and CDR2 is YENEEA. V gave up 0 bases and J gave up 0 bases; unmatched junction bases: 7. CDR3 length: 18 residues. CDR3 loop: CASSLDQSGSSSYNEQFF. The CDR3, as DNA: TGTGCCAGCAGCTTAGATCAGAGCGGGAGTAGCTCCTACAATGAGCAGTTCTTC.

The V call is TRBV2, the J call TRBJ2-7; D gene unclear. The germline gives CDR1 SNHLY, CDR2 FYNNEI. CDR3 length: 14 amino acids. Trimming took 6 bases from V and 0 from J, leaving 12 bases between them. CDR3 in DNA: TGTGCCAGCAGGGAGACTGGAGTCTCCTACGAGCAGTACTTC. This encodes CASRETGVSYEQYF.

The chain links TRBV7-3 to TRBJ1-5; perhaps TRBD1 as D (5 bases). This CDR3 region has 13 residues. V was trimmed by 5 bases and J by 4 bases, leaving 9 bases between them. The V gene's germline CDR1 is SGHTA and CDR2 FQGTGA. CDR3 region: CASSPGENQPQHF. Written as DNA, the CDR3 is TGTGCCAGCAGCCCGGGGGAGAATCAGCCCCAGCATTTT.

This chain joins TRBV6-5 and TRBJ2-7, with a weak D call TRBD2 (6 bases). Germline V CDR1 and CDR2: MNHEY, SVGAGI. Trimming removed 6 bases from V and 1 base from J, with 16 bases in between. This CDR3 region has 15 residues. DNA of the CDR3: TGTGCCAGCAGCCCGCAGCGGGTCGCGTCCTACGAGCAGTACTTC. It codes for CASSPQRVASYEQYF.

The chain couples TRBV7-2 to TRBJ2-1; no firm D call. Germline CDR1 and CDR2: SGHTA and FQGNSA. This CDR3 has 16 amino acids. Trimming removed 0 bases from V and 0 bases from J, with 9 bases in between. The CDR3 DNA follows: TGTGCCAGCAGCTTAGCCGGCGGAAACTCCTACAATGAGCAGTTCTTC. It encodes CASSLAGGNSYNEQFF. The variable domain in full, completed from reference TRBV7-2 and TRBJ2-1, reads GAGVSQSPSNKVTEKGKDVELRCDPISGHTALYWYRQSLGQGLEFLIYFQGNSAPDKSGLPSDRFSAERTGGSVSTLTIQRTQQEDSAVYLCASSLAGGNSYNEQFFGPGTRLTVL.

The chain links TRBV7-9 to TRBJ1-1; 8 bases agree with TRBD1. V lost 7 bases and J lost 1; bases outside the gene matches: 11. CDR1 is SEHNR, CDR2 FQNEAQ, per germline (reference sequence). The CDR3 loop spans 16 amino acids. In nucleotides, the CDR3 is TGTGCCAGCACCCTATTGGGGGGGACAGGGAACACTGAAGCTTTCTTT. Translated: CASTLLGGTGNTEAFF. Using reference TRBV7-9 and TRBJ1-1 for the parts outside the CDR3, the full variable domain is DTGVSQNPRHKITKRGQNVTFRCDPISEHNRLYWYRQTLGQGPEFLTYFQNEAQLEKSRLLSDRFSAERPKGSFSTLEIQRTEQGDSAMYLCASTLLGGTGNTEAFFGQGTRLTVV.

The chain has TRBV20-1 and TRBJ2-1; TRBD2 is a possible D gene (6 bases). The CDR3 totals 14 residues. V was shortened by 3 bases and J by 8 bases, with 17 bases between the two germline ends. Germline CDR1 is DFQATT and CDR2 is SNEGSKA (reference sequence). This CDR3 is CSASGLRGFDEQFF. The CDR3 DNA sequence: TGCAGTGCTAGTGGTCTGCGGGGCTTCGATGAGCAGTTCTTC.

J is TRBJ1-4 and V is TRBV5-1, with D perhaps TRBD1 (6 bases). The CDR3 is 12 amino acids. The germline CDR1 and CDR2 sequences are SGHRS and YFSETQ. V was shortened by 8 bases and J by 2 bases, with 7 bases between the two germline ends. The CDR3 DNA reads TGCGCCAGTCAGGGGACTAATGAAAAACTGTTTTTT. It yields the protein CASQGTNEKLFF.

The rearrangement uses TRBV4-3 and TRBJ2-1, with D possibly TRBD2 on 6 matching bases. CDR1 is LGHNA and CDR2 is YSLEER in the germline V gene. This CDR3 comprises 11 residues. Between the trimmed V and J ends, which lost 1 base and 15 bases, there was a span of 10 bases. CDR3 amino acids: CASSQVGEVFF. The CDR3 DNA sequence: TGCGCCAGCAGCCAAGTAGGGGAGGTGTTCTTC.

The chain combines TRBV6-4 with TRBJ2-2, with TRBD2 as a possible D gene (6 bases). The CDR3 contains 14 residues. Germline CDR1 is MRHNA and CDR2 is SNTAGT. Trimming pared 5 bases from V and 1 base from J, leaving 8 bases between. The CDR3 DNA reads TGTGCCAGCAGTCCGGGACTGAACACCGGGGAGCTGTTTTTT. Amino acid sequence: CASSPGLNTGELFF.

This rearrangement joins TRBV29-1 to TRBJ1-2; no clear D gene. Germline assignment: CDR1 SQVTM and CDR2 ANQGSEA. Trimming took 0 bases from V and 2 from J, leaving 13 bases between them. The CDR3 has 15 residues. The CDR3 here is CSVEDARRTNYGYTF. CDR3 bases: TGCAGCGTTGAAGATGCACGGAGAACAAACTATGGCTACACCTTC.

A single count supports this clone. This chain connects TRBV9 to TRBJ1-4; TRBD1 matches 8 bases. Losses at the gene ends were 3 bases for V and 5 bases for J; bases not matched to a gene: 6. The CDR3 runs 15 residues. Germline V lookup: CDR1 SGDLS, CDR2 YYNGEE. CDR3 sequence (DNA): TGTGCCAGCAGCGCAGGGGGCGGGCCAAATGAAAAACTGTTTTTT. Its protein is CASSAGGGPNEKLFF.

The gene calls are TRBV7-2 and TRBJ1-5, with D possibly matching TRBD1 (5 bases). The CDR3 sequence is 16 residues long. Germline V lookup: CDR1 SGHTA, CDR2 FQGNSA. Trimming took off 1 base at V and 3 bases at J, with 13 bases between the two ends. The CDR3 protein is CASSLVGPGINQPQHF. The DNA for the CDR3 is TGTGCCAGCAGCTTAGTAGGGCCAGGGATCAATCAGCCCCAGCATTTT.

The chain joins TRBV7-2 to TRBJ2-2; 12 bases match TRBD2. The CDR3 is made up of 18 amino acids. J lost 3 bases, V lost 1 base, and 6 bases had no gene match. Germline-derived CDR1 and CDR2 are SGHTA and FQGNSA. CDR3 sequence: CASSLVRTSGMYTGELFF. Here the CDR3 DNA reads TGTGCCAGCAGCTTAGTTCGGACTAGCGGGATGTACACCGGGGAGCTGTTTTTT.

The gene calls are TRBV3-1 (or the pseudogene TRBV3-2) and TRBJ2-6, with a possible D match to TRBD1 (6 bases). The V and J ends lost 2 bases and 10 bases respectively, with 21 bases between them. Germline lookup yields CDR1 LGHDT and CDR2 YNNKEL (reference sequence). CDR3 length: 17 amino acids. The CDR3 DNA sequence: TGTGCCAGCAGCCAACCTCCCGGACAGTGTGGTATTAACGTCCTGACTTTC. Protein: CASSQPPGQCGINVLTF.

V and J are TRBV14 and TRBJ2-5, with a possible D match to TRBD1 (8 bases). V was pared by 0 bases and J by 5 bases, with 19 bases between. Germline V gene lookup returns CDR1 SGHDN and CDR2 FVKESK. The CDR3 is 17 amino acids. The CDR3 region has the DNA TGTGCCAGCAGCCAAGATCCTGGACAGGGAGCGGGGGAGACCCAGTACTTC. Amino acid sequence: CASSQDPGQGAGETQYF.

The genes are TRBV7-8 and TRBJ2-7, with 8 bases aligning to TRBD1. Unmatched junction bases numbered 0, after V lost 1 base and J lost 4 bases. This CDR3 comprises 13 residues. Germline lookup yields CDR1 SGHVS and CDR2 FQNEAQ. The CDR3 DNA reads TGTGCCAGCAGCTTAGACAGGGGGTACGAGCAGTACTTC. Translating gives CASSLDRGYEQYF. Full variable domain (remainder filled in from reference TRBV7-8 and TRBJ2-7): GAGVSQSPRYKVAKRGQDVALRCDPISGHVSLFWYQQALGQGPEFLTYFQNEAQLDKSGLPSDRFFAERPEGSVSTLKIQRTQQEDSAVYLCASSLDRGYEQYFGPGTRLTVT.